Listed here are 4 T cell receptor beta chains from one sample, sequenced in a study of identical twins. Each CDR3 protein gets one entry after TCRdb re-called the 5' RACE reads with MiXCR. The table includes 300,000 to 400,000 distinct CDR3 sequences, roughly 12% detected once. The sample was also linked to a second study, of yellow fever vaccine responses in identical twins.

Sequences were obtained from CD8+ T cells sorted from blood. The source is a woman younger than 35 in good health.

This clonotype has only a few counts. The chain uses TRBV27 and TRBJ2-1; 11 bases line up with TRBD2. This CDR3 has 15 amino acids. V shed 7 bases, J shed 5 bases, and the junction held 7 bases outside the gene matches. Germline V gene sequence: CDR1 MNHEY, CDR2 SMNVEV (reference sequence). CDR3 region: CASTRGLAGHNEQFF. CDR3 bases: TGTGCCAGCACCCGAGGACTAGCGGGCCACAATGAGCAGTTCTTC.

This rearrangement joins TRBV21-1 to TRBJ2-7; TRBD2, the table's D call, was not compared with the DNA. TRBV21-1 is a recognized pseudogene. There are 14 residues in the CDR3. CDR3: CASSTGLVIYEQYF. The CDR3 nucleotides read TGTGCCAGCAGCACAGGACTAGTCATCTACGAGCAGTACTTC.

The chain combines TRBV4-1 with TRBJ2-7; 7 nucleotides line up with TRBD2. The CDR3 totals 15 residues. With V trimmed by 2 bases and J by 3 bases, 7 bases remained unmatched. Germline CDR1 reads MGHRA; CDR2 reads YSYEKL. CDR3 sequence reads: CASSQSYPSGYEQYF. As DNA, the CDR3 is TGCGCCAGCAGCCAAAGTTATCCTAGCGGCTACGAGCAGTACTTC.

J is TRBJ1-5 and V is TRBV25-1, with D maybe TRBD1 (5 bases). CDR3 length: 15 amino acids. Germline values: CDR1 MGHDK, CDR2 SYGVNS. Trimming left V 4 bases short and J 4 bases short, with 14 bases between. CDR3 protein: CASSAAPGLNQPQHF. In nucleotides, the CDR3 is TGTGCCAGCAGTGCAGCACCGGGACTTAATCAGCCCCAGCATTTT. The entire variable domain, with the rest obtained from reference TRBV25-1 and TRBJ1-5, is as follows: EADIYQTPRYLVIGTGKKITLECSQTMGHDKMYWYQQDPGMELHLIHYSYGVNSTEKGDLSSESTVSRIRTEHFPLTLESARPSHTSQYLCASSAAPGLNQPQHFGDGTRLSIL.